This paragraph covers one TCR beta chain sequence. At one of its ends the junction is not consistent with the germline gene, which may arise from a read error. First-strand cDNA used TRAV- and TRBV-specific primers, covering alpha and beta chains. Amplification of TCRs used a constant-region primer and V-primer adapter for 15 to 25 PCR cycles. TCRdb analysed the reads with MiXCR anew, one entry per CDR3 protein. The sample yields 75,000 to 95,000 distinct CDR3 sequences, under 20% seen once. This record comes from a study of low-dose radiotherapy and immunotherapy resistance in tumors. Overall study context: Per fraction, Cohort 1 was given 0.5 Gy every 2 weeks, for a total of 6.5 Gy. Administration of intravenous cyclophosphamide at 200 mg/m2 took place every two weeks, one day before radiation and immunotherapy.

Indicated time point: before trial treatment. The patients who were eligible all carried advanced solid tumors that lacked tumor-infiltrating lymphocytes, meaning the tumors were TIL-negative. Germline V gives CDR1 MGHRA, CDR2 YSYEKL. CDR3 size: 13 residues. This specimen consisted of PBMCs, obtained before treatment. The sequence derives from a male donor with prostate cancer. This sequence joins TRBV4-1 and TRBJ2-3; D not resolved. The CDR3 nucleotides are TGTGCCAGCAGCCCCGGGCCACGGGATACGCAGTATTTT. It yields the protein CASSPGPRDTQYF.